These T cell receptor beta chains were read from a single sample in a study of CD8 T cells in Susac syndrome. From the immunoSEQ multiplex PCR reads, TCRdb called clonotypes with MiXCR, one entry per CDR3 protein. The sample yields 150,000 or so distinct CDR3 sequences, approximately 95% seen once. What was sequenced was CD4+ T cells from PBMCs. The receptors were sampled from a human donor with Susac syndrome. Each CDR3 is given with its conserved first and last residue. Each record gives: D gene, V gene, clone size, CDR3 length, J gene, CDR3 DNA, CDR3 protein. The D gene is left open where the match is weak. Rows may omit the clone size; those that give it use once, few, many or a size class.

d_gene: TRBD2
v_gene: TRBV6-1
abundance: NA
len: 16
j_gene: TRBJ2-3
CDR3nt: TGTGCCAGCAGTGATACGGCTAGCGGCCCCACAGATACGCAGTATTTT
CDR3aa: CASSDTASGPTDTQYF

d_gene: NA
v_gene: TRBV9
abundance: NA
len: 11
j_gene: TRBJ2-5
CDR3nt: TGTGCCAGCGGCGGGCAAGAGACCCAGTACTTC
CDR3aa: CASGGQETQYF

d_gene: NA
v_gene: TRBV10-3
abundance: NA
len: 13
j_gene: TRBJ2-5
CDR3nt: TGTGCCATCGGAGGGTACAGCCAAGAGACCCAGTACTTC
CDR3aa: CAIGGYSQETQYF

d_gene: NA
v_gene: TRBV9
abundance: NA
len: 13
j_gene: TRBJ2-1
CDR3nt: TGTGCCAGCAGCGTAGCCGGGGGTATTGAGCAGTTCTTC
CDR3aa: CASSVAGGIEQFF

d_gene: TRBD1
v_gene: TRBV29-1
abundance: NA
len: 12
j_gene: TRBJ1-5
CDR3nt: TGCAGCGTTCGGACAGGGGACCAGCCCCAGCATTTT
CDR3aa: CSVRTGDQPQHF

d_gene: NA
v_gene: TRBV10-3
abundance: NA
len: 12
j_gene: TRBJ2-7
CDR3nt: TGTGCCACCTCCCCCGGAGGTTACGAGCAGTACTTC
CDR3aa: CATSPGGYEQYF

d_gene: NA
v_gene: TRBV12-3/TRBV12-4
abundance: NA
len: 17
j_gene: TRBJ1-2
CDR3nt: TGTGCCAGCAGTTTACACAGGGCACAATCCGTAACTAATGGCTACACCTTC
CDR3aa: CASSLHRAQSVTNGYTF

d_gene: TRBD1
v_gene: TRBV29-1
abundance: NA
len: 12
j_gene: TRBJ2-7
CDR3nt: TGCAGCGCCCGGGACAGGGGTAGGGAGCAGTACTTC
CDR3aa: CSARDRGREQYF

d_gene: NA
v_gene: TRBV20-1
abundance: once
len: 15
j_gene: TRBJ1-6
CDR3nt: TGCAGTGCTAGAGCTCAGCGGGGGGCAGGATCACCCCTCCACTTT
CDR3aa: CSARAQRGAGSPLHF

d_gene: NA
v_gene: TRBV18
abundance: NA
len: 16
j_gene: TRBJ1-1
CDR3nt: TGTGCCAGCTCACCACTTGATGGACGGCTGAACACTGAAGCTTTCTTT
CDR3aa: CASSPLDGRLNTEAFF

d_gene: NA
v_gene: TRBV3-1
abundance: NA
len: 14
j_gene: TRBJ2-4
CDR3nt: TGTGCCAGCAGCCCGGATGTAGCCAAAAACATTCAGTACTTC
CDR3aa: CASSPDVAKNIQYF

d_gene: TRBD2
v_gene: TRBV20-1
abundance: NA
len: 15
j_gene: TRBJ2-5
CDR3nt: TGCAGTGCTCGGGGAAGCGGGGGGTTGCAAGAGACCCAGTACTTC
CDR3aa: CSARGSGGLQETQYF

d_gene: NA
v_gene: TRBV7-2
abundance: NA
len: 15
j_gene: TRBJ2-7
CDR3nt: TGTGCCAGCAGCTCGGGACGGATAGGCGGGAACGAGCAGTACTTC
CDR3aa: CASSSGRIGGNEQYF

d_gene: TRBD1
v_gene: TRBV12-3/TRBV12-4
abundance: NA
len: 15
j_gene: TRBJ1-5
CDR3nt: TGTGCCAGCAGTTTGGGACAGTTTAGCAATCAGCCCCAGCATTTT
CDR3aa: CASSLGQFSNQPQHF

d_gene: NA
v_gene: TRBV12-3/TRBV12-4
abundance: NA
len: 12
j_gene: TRBJ1-2
CDR3nt: TGTGCCAGCAGTCCGGACAGCTATGGCTACACCTTC
CDR3aa: CASSPDSYGYTF

d_gene: TRBD1
v_gene: TRBV6-5
abundance: NA
len: 17
j_gene: TRBJ1-2
CDR3nt: TGTGCCAGCAGTTGGGGATTTCAGACAGGGAGAGCCTATGGCTACACCTTC
CDR3aa: CASSWGFQTGRAYGYTF

d_gene: TRBD2
v_gene: TRBV29-1
abundance: NA
len: 13
j_gene: TRBJ2-5
CDR3nt: TGCAGCGTTGAGGCTAGCGGGAAAGAGACCCAGTACTTC
CDR3aa: CSVEASGKETQYF

d_gene: NA
v_gene: TRBV23-1
abundance: NA
len: 14
j_gene: TRBJ2-5
CDR3nt: TGCGCCAGCAGTTCTCAGGGCGACAGGGAGACCCAGTACTTC
CDR3aa: CASSSQGDRETQYF

d_gene: NA
v_gene: TRBV2
abundance: NA
len: 15
j_gene: TRBJ2-1
CDR3nt: TGTGCCAGCAGGCAACTAGGGGGGTCCTACAATGAGCAGTTCTTC
CDR3aa: CASRQLGGSYNEQFF

d_gene: NA
v_gene: TRBV5-1
abundance: NA
len: 14
j_gene: TRBJ1-6
CDR3nt: TGCGCCAGCAGCGAAGGGACGGTTAATTCACCCCTCCACTTT
CDR3aa: CASSEGTVNSPLHF

d_gene: NA
v_gene: TRBV28
abundance: NA
len: 14
j_gene: TRBJ2-1
CDR3nt: TGTGCCAGCTCCGACCGGGATCCCGCCAGAGAGCAGTTCTTC
CDR3aa: CASSDRDPAREQFF

d_gene: NA
v_gene: TRBV29-1
abundance: once
len: 17
j_gene: TRBJ1-1
CDR3nt: TGCAGCGTTGCAGGGAGAAAGTGGCAGAACATGAACACTGAAGCTTTCTTT
CDR3aa: CSVAGRKWQNMNTEAFF

d_gene: NA
v_gene: TRBV5-1
abundance: NA
len: 14
j_gene: TRBJ2-3
CDR3nt: TGCGCCAGCAGCTTGGGTAGTTCTCAGGATACGCAGTATTTT
CDR3aa: CASSLGSSQDTQYF

d_gene: TRBD2
v_gene: TRBV9
abundance: NA
len: 13
j_gene: TRBJ2-1
CDR3nt: TGTGCCAGCAGTAGCGGGGGGTTCAATGAGCAGTTCTTC
CDR3aa: CASSSGGFNEQFF

d_gene: TRBD1
v_gene: TRBV7-3
abundance: NA
len: 16
j_gene: TRBJ1-3
CDR3nt: TGTGCCAGCAGCCGGCGTGGGACAGAAGGATCAAACACCATATATTTT
CDR3aa: CASSRRGTEGSNTIYF

d_gene: NA
v_gene: TRBV21-1
abundance: NA
len: 16
j_gene: TRBJ2-1
CDR3nt: TGTGCCAGCAGCCGAAAGGTGGCACGGGAACGGGGTGAGCAGTTCTTC
CDR3aa: CASSRKVARERGEQFF

d_gene: NA
v_gene: TRBV2
abundance: NA
len: 14
j_gene: TRBJ2-2
CDR3nt: TGTGCCAGCATGGAAGGGAGGAACACCGGGGAGCTGTTTTTT
CDR3aa: CASMEGRNTGELFF

d_gene: NA
v_gene: TRBV5-4
abundance: NA
len: 17
j_gene: TRBJ2-6
CDR3nt: TGTGCCAGCAGCTTGGTTCAGGTCCCCTCTGGGGCCAACGTCCTGACTTTC
CDR3aa: CASSLVQVPSGANVLTF